The 19 T cell receptor beta chains below were found in one sample sequenced in a study of cytomegalovirus exposure and HLA in healthy donors. Primers for the PCR totalled 60 Vbeta and 13 Jbeta. Libraries were prepared by immunoSEQ multiplex PCR; TCRdb keeps only in-frame clonotypes and omits some of them. Seen here are 170,000 or so clones, around 79% observed once, and the top ten hold approximately 3.1%. Sequencing used PBMCs. These receptors all come from a woman in her thirties or forties in good health and CMV-seronegative.

This rearrangement joins TRBV5-1 to TRBJ2-7; D is perhaps TRBD2 (6 bases). Trimming pared 2 bases from V and 7 bases from J, leaving 13 bases between. Germline V gene lookup returns CDR1 SGHRS and CDR2 YFSETQ. The CDR3 is 13 residues long. As DNA, the CDR3 is TGCGCCAGCAGCTTCGGACTAATGTTGGAGCAGTACTTC. Its translation: CASSFGLMLEQYF.

In this sample, this clone turned up a few times. The CDR3 nucleotides read TGTGCCAGCAGTTCTCCGACTAGCGGGGCTGTTTACGAGCAGTACTTC. It codes for CASSSPTSGAVYEQYF. The chain carries TRBV6-6 and TRBJ2-7; 11 bases match TRBD2. V was clipped by 4 bases and J by 4 bases; unmatched bases: 9. CDR3 length: 16 amino acids. In germline, CDR1 is MNHNY, CDR2 SVGAGI (reference sequence).

J is TRBJ2-7 and V is TRBV13; 9 bases map to TRBD2. V shed 2 bases and J 0 bases; nucleotides not matched to a gene: 2. This CDR3 comprises 15 residues. Per germline, CDR1 PRHDT and CDR2 FYEKMQ (reference sequence). CDR3 in amino acids: CASSLLAGISYEQYF. In nucleotides, the CDR3 is TGTGCCAGCAGCTTACTAGCGGGGATCTCCTACGAGCAGTACTTC.

The chain recombines TRBV2 with TRBJ2-5; 9 bases are a match to TRBD1. The CDR3 is made up of 14 amino acids. V was pared by 4 bases and J by 2 bases, with 2 bases of the junction left unmatched. CDR1 and CDR2 (germline): SNHLY, FYNNEI. The DNA of the CDR3 is TGTGCCAGCAGTGGACAGGGGGGACAAGAGACCCAGTACTTC. Translated: CASSGQGGQETQYF.

This clone was seen once. CDR3 sequence: CASSAMTGGTEAFF. CDR3 bases: TGCGCCAGCAGCGCCATGACAGGGGGCACTGAAGCTTTCTTT. This chain joins TRBV5-1 and TRBJ1-1, with 9 bases that match TRBD1. V shed 4 bases, J shed 4 bases, and the junction held 5 bases outside the gene matches. Germline lookup yields CDR1 SGHRS and CDR2 YFSETQ. The CDR3 runs 14 residues.

The chain combines TRBV19 with TRBJ1-1; no reliable D call. Trimming pared 10 bases from V and 0 bases from J, leaving 12 bases between. There are 13 residues in the CDR3. CDR1 and CDR2 from the germline V gene are LNHDA and SQIVND (reference sequence). CDR3 sequence (DNA): TGTGCCACCGCCTGGAGGGTGAACACTGAAGCTTTCTTT. Translated: CATAWRVNTEAFF.

V is TRBV6-1 and J is TRBJ1-1; tentative D call: TRBD1 (5 bases). Trimming cost V 9 bases and J 11 bases, with 16 bases left between them. Germline V lookup: CDR1 MNHNS, CDR2 SASEGT. This CDR3 contains 11 residues. The CDR3 loop reads CASHLGVRAFF. The CDR3 nucleotides read TGTGCCAGTCATCTAGGGGTAAGGGCTTTCTTT.

The V gene is TRBV19, the J gene TRBJ2-7, with D uncertain. The V gene lost 9 bases and the J gene lost 3 bases, with 6 bases spanning the gap. The CDR3 contains 10 residues. Germline V lookup: CDR1 LNHDA, CDR2 SQIVND (reference sequence). The CDR3, as DNA: TGTGCCAGGCTATACTACGAGCAGTACTTC. Amino acids: CARLYYEQYF.

The sample holds a few counts of this clone. The chain has TRBV27 and TRBJ1-4; D is unresolved. The CDR3 totals 14 residues. Deletions cut 7 bases from V and 4 bases from J, with 13 bases between. Germline V lookup: CDR1 MNHEY, CDR2 SMNVEV (reference sequence). This chain's CDR3 is CASTSPSRNEKLFF. The CDR3 DNA reads TGTGCCAGCACGAGCCCTTCACGTAATGAAAAACTGTTTTTT.

The chain joins TRBV7-9 to TRBJ1-2; 7 bases map to TRBD1. CDR1 SEHNR and CDR2 FQNEAQ come from the germline V gene (reference sequence). The CDR3 sequence is 13 residues long. J was trimmed by 10 bases and V by 3 bases; bases with no gene match: 8. CDR3 in amino acids: CASSFGDRVDYTF. CDR3 nucleotides: TGTGCCAGCAGCTTCGGTGACAGGGTGGACTACACCTTC.

The rearrangement uses TRBV14 and TRBJ2-7; 11 nucleotides match TRBD1. The trim removed 5 bases at V and 4 bases at J, leaving 4 bases unmatched. The CDR3 has 14 amino acids. The germline V gene encodes CDR1 SGHDN and CDR2 FVKESK. This CDR3 is CASSLGQGGYEQYF. CDR3 DNA: TGTGCCAGCAGCTTGGGACAGGGGGGGTACGAGCAGTACTTC.

The chain carries TRBV4-1 and TRBJ1-2; D not resolved. CDR1 and CDR2 (germline): MGHRA, YSYEKL. The CDR3 has 12 residues. Trimming took off 2 bases at V and 8 bases at J, with 9 bases between the two ends. The CDR3 is CASSQPGRGYTF. The CDR3 DNA follows: TGCGCCAGCAGCCAACCGGGGAGGGGCTACACCTTC.

This sequence joins TRBV2 and TRBJ2-5; perhaps TRBD1 as D (6 bases). This CDR3 has 15 residues. The V gene lost 8 bases and the J gene lost 1 base, with 17 bases spanning the gap. Looked up from germline, CDR1 is SNHLY and CDR2 is FYNNEI. CDR3 sequence: CASRETGNIQETQYF. CDR3 nucleotides: TGTGCCAGCCGCGAAACAGGGAATATCCAAGAGACCCAGTACTTC.

The V and J genes are TRBV5-4 and TRBJ2-2, with 8 bases matching TRBD2. Losses at the gene ends were 6 bases for V and 7 bases for J; bases not matched to a gene: 5. CDR3 length: 13 amino acids. The germline CDR1 and CDR2 sequences are SGHNT and YYREEE (reference sequence). The CDR3 spells CASTSGGVGELFF. In DNA, the CDR3 is TGTGCCAGCACTTCGGGGGGGGTCGGGGAGCTGTTTTTT.

This sequence joins TRBV5-1 and TRBJ1-4; no clear D. Germline CDR1 SGHRS, CDR2 YFSETQ. Trimming left V 5 bases short and J 6 bases short, with 20 bases between. The CDR3 loop spans 16 amino acids. The CDR3 reads CASRRSPGLWDEKLFF. For the CDR3, the DNA is TGCGCCAGCAGACGAAGTCCGGGGTTGTGGGATGAAAAACTGTTTTTT.

V usage is TRBV28 and J usage is TRBJ1-6; D uncertain. This CDR3 contains 14 residues. V shed 1 base and J shed 7 bases, with 8 bases lying between them. From germline, CDR1 is MDHEN and CDR2 SYDVKM. The CDR3 reads CASSLSVRNSPLHF. The CDR3 region has the DNA TGTGCCAGCAGTTTATCTGTGCGCAATTCACCCCTCCACTTT.

The chain combines TRBV7-7 with TRBJ2-5; 8 nucleotides line up with TRBD1. The CDR3 is 15 amino acids. J lost 0 bases, V lost 5 bases, and 5 bases had no gene match. Germline values: CDR1 SSHAT, CDR2 FNYEAQ (reference sequence). CDR3 bases: TGTGCCAGCAGCCCATGGGGACAGGACCAAGAGACCCAGTACTTC. Protein product: CASSPWGQDQETQYF.

V and J are TRBV2 and TRBJ1-2, with D tentatively TRBD1 (6 bases). From germline, CDR1 is SNHLY and CDR2 FYNNEI. Trimming took off 6 bases at V and 2 bases at J, with 7 bases between the two ends. The CDR3 is 12 residues long. CDR3 in amino acids: CASSGQNYGYTF. The CDR3 DNA is TGTGCCAGCAGCGGACAGAACTATGGCTACACCTTC. The complete variable domain, with remaining parts taken from reference TRBV2 and TRBJ1-2, reads EPEVTQTPSHQVTQMGQEVILRCVPISNHLYFYWYRQILGQKVEFLVSFYNNEISEKSEIFDDQFSVERPDGSNFTLKIRSTKLEDSAMYFCASSGQNYGYTFGSGTRLTVV.

This chain connects TRBV7-8 to TRBJ1-5, with D possibly matching TRBD1 (5 bases). This CDR3 contains 14 residues. The germline V gene encodes CDR1 SGHVS and CDR2 FQNEAQ. Between the trimmed V and J ends, which lost 3 bases and 6 bases, there was a span of 12 bases. The CDR3 region is CASSFRRAGQPQHF. For the CDR3, the DNA is TGTGCCAGCAGCTTTCGCAGGGCAGGTCAGCCCCAGCATTTT.